This T cell receptor beta chain is from a study of CD8+ T cells in alopecia areata. Sequencing templates came from extracted RNA that was reverse transcribed into cDNA. TCRdb's copy holds only in-frame clones and misses some; the assay was immunoSEQ multiplex PCR. This sample carries approximately 210,000 clones, 64% of them seen once, and the ten largest clones take 4% to 5%. This clone has ten or more counts. The germline V gene has CDR1 SNHLY and CDR2 FYNNEI. The trim removed 6 bases at V and 3 bases at J, leaving 8 bases unmatched. The CDR3 extends over 14 amino acids. As for treatment: oral pan-JAK inhibitor, 5-10 mg twice daily. Lesional scalp punch biopsies and peripheral blood were collected from alopecia areata patients.

The V gene is TRBV2, the J gene TRBJ2-7; TRBD1 agrees at 7 bases. The specimen was CD4+ T cells sorted from blood, collected at week 4, from a patient treated with tofacitinib. The clonotype originates from a human donor with alopecia areata. CDR3 in DNA: TGTGCCAGCAGGACCGACAACAGGGGCTACGAGCAGTACTTC. This gives the protein CASRTDNRGYEQYF. The whole variable domain, remainder taken from reference TRBV2 and TRBJ2-7, is EPEVTQTPSHQVTQMGQEVILRCVPISNHLYFYWYRQILGQKVEFLVSFYNNEISEKSEIFDDQFSVERPDGSNFTLKIRSTKLEDSAMYFCASRTDNRGYEQYFGPGTRLTVT.